This TCR beta chain comes out of a study of blood T cell repertoires in COVID-19. Study at large: Sites across the United States, Italy and Spain contributed samples from acute and convalescent COVID-19.

Authors' methods: Amplification with reference gene primers provided the estimates of nucleated cell counts. The protocol was immunoSEQ multiplex PCR, while the TCRdb copy is restricted to in-frame clones and leaves out a portion. Clone size and the V and J calls come from that table; the DNA yielded D and trimming. The sample lists around 100,000 clones, 80% to 90% seen once, with less than 3.5% in the top ten. In assigning cohorts, the study relied on participant-reported clinical history. The receptor was isolated from a woman aged 50 to 60 who had recovered from COVID-19. The specimen sequenced was PBMCs or T cells enriched from blood (not recorded which).

This chain's CDR3 is CASSLGGRVGKETQYF. DNA for the CDR3: TGTGCCAGCAGCTTAGGAGGAAGAGTCGGAAAAGAGACCCAGTACTTC. The V call is TRBV7-6, the J call TRBJ2-5; D not certain. The CDR3 is 16 residues long. V was trimmed by 1 base and J by 3 bases, leaving 15 bases between them. Germline lookup yields CDR1 SGHVS and CDR2 FNYEAQ.